Listed below are T cell receptor beta chains from one sample, sequenced in a study of technical replicates of blood from several donors. Clones were read by immunoSEQ multiplex PCR, and TCRdb kept only the in-frame ones, dropping some. The sample includes 80,000 to 100,000 clones, 92% of them seen just once. The sequenced sample consisted of T cells isolated from PBMCs. These TCRs come from a human donor in good health. Both conserved end residues are part of each CDR3. A D gene is named only where the DNA matches it firmly. Some rows have no size entry. The others give once, few or many, or a class for an expanded clone.

D gene,J gene,V gene,clone size,CDR3 DNA,CDR3 protein
TRBD1,TRBJ2-7,TRBV13,-,TGTGCCAGCAGCAGAAGACCGGGACAGGGAAACGCCGAGCAGTACTTC,CASSRRPGQGNAEQYF
-,TRBJ2-7,TRBV2,-,TGTGCCAGCAGTCCGGACTCGGCTCCCTACGAGCAGTACTTC,CASSPDSAPYEQYF
TRBD1,TRBJ1-1,TRBV7-9,-,TGTGCCAGCAGGAGGGGGCGGATGAACACTGAAGCTTTCTTT,CASRRGRMNTEAFF
TRBD1,TRBJ1-1,TRBV7-9,-,TGTGCCAGCAGCGCAATCTCCGGACAGGGGGAAGCTTTCTTT,CASSAISGQGEAFF
-,TRBJ1-4,TRBV10-3,-,TGTGCCATCAGTCTTGGACAGAATGAAAAACTGTTTTTT,CAISLGQNEKLFF
TRBD2,TRBJ2-1,TRBV6-1,-,TGTGCCACCCGTAGACTAGCGGACAATGAGCAGTTCTTC,CATRRLADNEQFF
-,TRBJ2-7,TRBV5-4,-,TGTGCCAGCAGCATGGTCCACACAAGCTACGAGCAGTACTTC,CASSMVHTSYEQYF
TRBD1,TRBJ1-2,TRBV5-1,-,TGCGCCAGCAGCTTGGACGTGACAGGGGGCGGCACCTTC,CASSLDVTGGGTF
-,TRBJ1-1,TRBV4-1,few,TGCGCCAGCAGCCAAGCGGGGAACACTGAAGCTTTCTTT,CASSQAGNTEAFF
TRBD1,TRBJ2-7,TRBV30,-,TGTGCCTGGAGTATAGGGGGCAAGCACGAGCAGTACTTC,CAWSIGGKHEQYF
-,TRBJ2-5,TRBV5-4,-,TGTGCCAGCAGAGTTTCGTCTGGTGGAGGAGAGACCCAGTACTTC,CASRVSSGGGETQYF
-,TRBJ2-5,TRBV11-3,-,TGTGCCAGCACTACTGGGGGGGGGCTGAAAGAGACCCAGTACTTC,CASTTGGGLKETQYF
-,TRBJ1-1,TRBV28,-,TGTGCCAGCAGTTCGTTAAACAGGGACACCTACACTGAAGCTTTCTTT,CASSSLNRDTYTEAFF
TRBD1,TRBJ1-3,TRBV6-5,-,TGTGCCAGCAGGCCACAGGGGATCTCTGGAAACACCATATATTTT,CASRPQGISGNTIYF
-,TRBJ2-6,TRBV25-1,-,TGTGCCAGCAGTGACCCCTCGACAGTCTCTGGGGCCAACGTCCTGACTTTC,CASSDPSTVSGANVLTF
TRBD1,TRBJ1-1,TRBV28,-,TGTGCCAGCAGTTCAGGGGGTCAGTTTGGTTCCCACAGTTTAGGTGAAGCTTTCTTT,CASSSGGQFGSHSLGEAFF
-,TRBJ1-1,TRBV10-1,few,TGCGCCAGCAGCGGACAGCTGAACACTGAAGCTTTCTTT,CASSGQLNTEAFF
TRBD1,TRBJ2-5,TRBV5-1,-,TGCGCCAGCAGCGTCCGGGACAGGCAAGAGACCCAGTACTTC,CASSVRDRQETQYF
-,TRBJ1-2,TRBV19,-,TGTGCCAGTTCTATAGGAGCAGGCTACACCTTC,CASSIGAGYTF
-,TRBJ1-4,TRBV5-1,-,TGCGCCAGCAGCTTGCGGCAGGCAACTAATGAAAAACTGTTTTTT,CASSLRQATNEKLFF
-,TRBJ2-1,TRBV27,-,TGTGCCGCCCGGGGGGCGGTAAGCGACAATGAGCAGTTCTTC,CAARGAVSDNEQFF
-,TRBJ2-5,TRBV19,-,TGTGCCAGCAGGGGCCTGGGCCAAGAGACCCAGTACTTC,CASRGLGQETQYF
-,TRBJ1-5,TRBV6-5,once,TGTGCCAGCAGCCCACAGGGAGATCAGCCCCAGCATTTT,CASSPQGDQPQHF
TRBD1,TRBJ2-2,TRBV28,-,TGTGCCAGCTTTCAGGGGGCTGACACCGGGGAGCTGTTTTTT,CASFQGADTGELFF
TRBD2,TRBJ2-7,TRBV28,-,TGTGCCAGCAGTTTGGCAGCGGGAGCCTTGTACGAGCAGTACTTC,CASSLAAGALYEQYF
-,TRBJ1-1,TRBV7-9,-,TGTGCCAGCAGCTTAAAGGGGCCGAACACTGAAGCTTTCTTT,CASSLKGPNTEAFF
-,TRBJ1-4,TRBV5-1,once,TGCGCCAGCAGCTTTCGGGGCAGGGAGGGTGAAAAACTGTTTTTT,CASSFRGREGEKLFF
-,TRBJ2-7,TRBV4-1,once,TGCGCCAGCAGCCAAGAGGGAAGGGGGAACTTTTACGAGCAGTACTTC,CASSQEGRGNFYEQYF
-,TRBJ2-7,TRBV19,-,TGTGCCAGTAGTATTGCCGGGGGAGCCTACGAGCAGTACTTC,CASSIAGGAYEQYF
-,TRBJ2-7,TRBV28,-,TGTGCCAGCAGTTTAATGTTAGAGCGGCCGTCCTACGAGCAGTACTTC,CASSLMLERPSYEQYF
-,TRBJ1-2,TRBV4-1,-,TGCGCCAGCAGCCAAATCGACGGAGACTATGGCTACACCTTC,CASSQIDGDYGYTF
TRBD2,TRBJ2-3,TRBV23-1,-,TGCGCCAGCAGTCAACGCCGGAGCGGGAGGGATTTAGCTACGCAGTATTTT,CASSQRRSGRDLATQYF
-,TRBJ2-1,TRBV7-9,-,TGTGCCAGCAGCACCGGGGTCGGGATGGTCAATGAGCAGTTCTTC,CASSTGVGMVNEQFF
TRBD1,TRBJ1-1,TRBV4-1,-,TGCGCCAGCAGCCCTCGGGACAGGGCGAACACTGAAGCTTTCTTT,CASSPRDRANTEAFF
-,TRBJ1-5,TRBV6-5,-,TGTGCCAGCAGTTACTCGGTCACAAATCAGCCCCAGCATTTT,CASSYSVTNQPQHF
-,TRBJ1-5,TRBV4-1,-,TGCGCCAGCAGTCCCCAGGGCCAAAGCAATCAGCCCCAGCATTTT,CASSPQGQSNQPQHF
-,TRBJ1-1,TRBV9,-,TGTGCCAGCAGCGCCCGAGGAGGCGGCACTGAAGCTTTCTTT,CASSARGGGTEAFF
TRBD1,TRBJ1-2,TRBV28,-,TGTGCCAGCCACAGGGGCGGCTACACCTTC,CASHRGGYTF
-,TRBJ1-5,TRBV30,-,TGTGCCTGGAGTGTACAGGGCAATCAGCCCCAGCATTTT,CAWSVQGNQPQHF
-,TRBJ1-2,TRBV27,-,TGTGCCAGCAGTTTTGTCCGGGAGCTCTACTTCAACCACACCTTC,CASSFVRELYFNHTF
-,TRBJ2-2,TRBV28,-,TGTGCCAGCAGTTTAAGGTCCCCAGCCAGGTTTAATACCGGGGAGCTGTTTTTT,CASSLRSPARFNTGELFF
-,TRBJ2-7,TRBV4-1,-,TGCGCCAGCAGCCAACAGGGGCCCCCCTACGAGCAGTACTTC,CASSQQGPPYEQYF
TRBD1,TRBJ2-7,TRBV7-9,-,TGTGCCAGCAGCTTAGAGCAGGGGGCGAGCGAGCAGTACTTC,CASSLEQGASEQYF
TRBD1,TRBJ1-3,TRBV2,-,TGTGCCAGCAGCCCGGACAGGGTAGAGGTCACTGGAAACACCATATATTTT,CASSPDRVEVTGNTIYF
TRBD2,TRBJ2-5,TRBV10-3,-,TGTGCCAGTAGCGGGAGGGCCCAAGAGACCCAGTACTTC,CASSGRAQETQYF
TRBD1,TRBJ1-1,TRBV6-1,-,TGTGCCAGCAGTGCGACAGGGTATTTCACTGAAGCTTTCTTT,CASSATGYFTEAFF
-,TRBJ2-7,TRBV5-1,-,TGCGCCAGCAGTTTGTCAGGGTACGAGCAGTACTTC,CASSLSGYEQYF
-,TRBJ1-1,TRBV6-1,-,TGTGCCAGCCCTCCCCGAGGGAACACTGAAGCTTTCTTT,CASPPRGNTEAFF
-,TRBJ1-1,TRBV11-3,-,TGTGCCAGCAGCGTTAGCGACTGGGCAGTGAACACTGAAGCTTTCTTT,CASSVSDWAVNTEAFF
-,TRBJ1-6,TRBV30,-,TGTGCCTGGAGTGACCATCTAAGCTCCTATAATTCACCCCTCCACTTT,CAWSDHLSSYNSPLHF
TRBD2,TRBJ2-5,TRBV2,-,TGTGCCAGCAGGACTAGCGGGCCGTCGCGGGAGACCCAGTACTTC,CASRTSGPSRETQYF
-,TRBJ2-7,TRBV19,-,TGTGCCAGTAGTACCTCCGGGAGAACGTACGAGCAGTACTTC,CASSTSGRTYEQYF
TRBD2,TRBJ2-7,TRBV10-1,-,TGCGCCAGCAGTGAGTCGGGGACTAGCGGAACCTACGAGCAGTACTTC,CASSESGTSGTYEQYF
-,TRBJ2-2,TRBV27,-,TGTGCCAGCAGTCTAATTGGAACTAGTTACGCCGGGGAGCTGTTTTTT,CASSLIGTSYAGELFF
-,TRBJ1-6,TRBV7-2,-,TGTGCCAGCAGCTTAAGGACAAATTCACCCCTCCACTTT,CASSLRTNSPLHF
-,TRBJ1-5,TRBV6-5,-,TGTGCCAGCAGACTAAGTGGGAATCAGCCCCAGCATTTT,CASRLSGNQPQHF
-,TRBJ2-1,TRBV27,-,TGTGCCAGCAGTTTACTAGGTGAGAATGAGCAGTTCTTC,CASSLLGENEQFF